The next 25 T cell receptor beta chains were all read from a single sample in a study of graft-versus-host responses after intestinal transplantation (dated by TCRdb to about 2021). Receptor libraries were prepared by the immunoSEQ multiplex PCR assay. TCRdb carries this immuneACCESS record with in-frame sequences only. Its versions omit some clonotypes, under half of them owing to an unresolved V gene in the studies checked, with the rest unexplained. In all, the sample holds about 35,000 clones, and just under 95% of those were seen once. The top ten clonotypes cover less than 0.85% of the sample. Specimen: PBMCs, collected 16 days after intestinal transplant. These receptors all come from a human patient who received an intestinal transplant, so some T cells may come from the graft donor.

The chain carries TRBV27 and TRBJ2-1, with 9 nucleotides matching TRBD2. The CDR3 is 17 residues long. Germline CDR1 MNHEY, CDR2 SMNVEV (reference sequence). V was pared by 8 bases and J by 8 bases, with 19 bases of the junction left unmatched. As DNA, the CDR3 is TGTGCCAGCTCCGAGGCTAGCGGGATAGGCGGAGAGGATGAGCAGTTCTTC. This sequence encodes CASSEASGIGGEDEQFF.

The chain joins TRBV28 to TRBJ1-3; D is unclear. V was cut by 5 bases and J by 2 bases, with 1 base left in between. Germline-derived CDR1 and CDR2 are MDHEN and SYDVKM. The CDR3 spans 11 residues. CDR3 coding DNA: TGTGCCAGCAGTCCTGGAAACACCATATATTTT. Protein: CASSPGNTIYF.

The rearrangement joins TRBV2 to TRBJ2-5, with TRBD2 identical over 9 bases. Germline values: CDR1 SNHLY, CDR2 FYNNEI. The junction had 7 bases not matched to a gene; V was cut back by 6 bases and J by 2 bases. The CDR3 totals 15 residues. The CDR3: CASRNSGSRQETQYF. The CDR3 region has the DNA TGTGCCAGCAGAAATAGCGGGAGCAGACAAGAGACCCAGTACTTC.

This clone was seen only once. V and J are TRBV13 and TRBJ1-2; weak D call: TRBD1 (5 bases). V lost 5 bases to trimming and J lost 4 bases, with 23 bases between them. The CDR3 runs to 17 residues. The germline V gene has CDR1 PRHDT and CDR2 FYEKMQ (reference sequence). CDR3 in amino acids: CASSPHRDRHGPYGYTF. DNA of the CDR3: TGTGCCAGCAGCCCTCACCGGGACCGACACGGACCCTATGGCTACACCTTC.

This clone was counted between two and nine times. The DNA of the CDR3 is TGTGCCTGGAGTGTACAGGGCACCGGGGAGCTGTTTTTT. Protein: CAWSVQGTGELFF. The chain combines TRBV30 with TRBJ2-2; tentative D call: TRBD1 (6 bases). This CDR3 region has 13 residues. Trimming left V 0 bases short and J 4 bases short, with 6 bases between. Germline values: CDR1 GTSNPN, CDR2 SVGIG (reference sequence).

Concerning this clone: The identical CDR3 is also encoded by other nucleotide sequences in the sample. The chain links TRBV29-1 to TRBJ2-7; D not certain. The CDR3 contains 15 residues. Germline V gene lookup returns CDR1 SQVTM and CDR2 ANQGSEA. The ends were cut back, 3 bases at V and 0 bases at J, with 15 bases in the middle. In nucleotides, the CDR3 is TGCAGCGTTGAGGAGCTAACTGGTATCTCCTACGAGCAGTACTTC. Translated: CSVEELTGISYEQYF.

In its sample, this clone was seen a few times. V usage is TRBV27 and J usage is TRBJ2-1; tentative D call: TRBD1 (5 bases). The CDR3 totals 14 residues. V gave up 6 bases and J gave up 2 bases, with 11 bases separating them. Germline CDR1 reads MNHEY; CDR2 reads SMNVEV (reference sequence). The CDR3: CASSPGSAYNEQFF. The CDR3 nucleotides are TGTGCCAGCAGCCCAGGGTCTGCCTACAATGAGCAGTTCTTC.

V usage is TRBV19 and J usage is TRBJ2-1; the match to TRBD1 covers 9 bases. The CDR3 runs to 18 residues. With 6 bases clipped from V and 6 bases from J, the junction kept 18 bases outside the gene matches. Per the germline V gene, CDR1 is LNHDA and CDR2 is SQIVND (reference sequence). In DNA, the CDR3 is TGTGCCAGTAGCTTACAGGGGGCGAGTCTTACTTCCGGCAATGAGCAGTTCTTC. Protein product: CASSLQGASLTSGNEQFF.

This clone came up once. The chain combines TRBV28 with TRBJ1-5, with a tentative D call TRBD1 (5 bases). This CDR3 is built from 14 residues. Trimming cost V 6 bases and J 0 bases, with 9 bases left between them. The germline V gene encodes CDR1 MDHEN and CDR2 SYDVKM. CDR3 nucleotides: TGTGCCAGCAGGGGGACGTATAGCAATCAGCCCCAGCATTTT. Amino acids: CASRGTYSNQPQHF.

Written as DNA, the CDR3 is TGTGCCAGCAGCCTCAGACAGACTTCCTACGAGCAGTACTTC. This codes for CASSLRQTSYEQYF. The V and J genes are TRBV7-2 and TRBJ2-7; tentative D call: TRBD1 (5 bases). From germline, CDR1 is SGHTA and CDR2 FQGNSA. Trimming removed 5 bases at V and 1 base at J, with 12 bases between. There are 14 residues in the CDR3.

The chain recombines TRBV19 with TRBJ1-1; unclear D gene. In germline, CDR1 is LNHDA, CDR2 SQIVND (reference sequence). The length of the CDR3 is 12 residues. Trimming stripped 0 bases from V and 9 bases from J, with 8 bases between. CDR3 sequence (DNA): TGTGCCAGTAGTATAGAGAAAGGGAAAGCTTTCTTT. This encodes CASSIEKGKAFF.

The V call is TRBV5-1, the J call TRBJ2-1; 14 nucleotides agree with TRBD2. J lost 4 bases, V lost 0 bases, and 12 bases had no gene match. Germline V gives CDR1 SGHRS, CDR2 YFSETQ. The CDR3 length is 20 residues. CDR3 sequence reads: CASSLDRWGLAGARYNEQFF. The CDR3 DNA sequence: TGCGCCAGCAGCTTGGACAGATGGGGACTAGCGGGGGCCCGGTACAATGAGCAGTTCTTC.

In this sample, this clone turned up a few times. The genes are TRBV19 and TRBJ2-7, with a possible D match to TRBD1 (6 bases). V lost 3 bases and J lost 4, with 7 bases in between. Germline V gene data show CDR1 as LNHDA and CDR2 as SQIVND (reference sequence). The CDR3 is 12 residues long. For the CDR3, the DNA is TGTGCCAGTAGTATGGGGGCGTACGAGCAGTACTTC. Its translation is CASSMGAYEQYF.

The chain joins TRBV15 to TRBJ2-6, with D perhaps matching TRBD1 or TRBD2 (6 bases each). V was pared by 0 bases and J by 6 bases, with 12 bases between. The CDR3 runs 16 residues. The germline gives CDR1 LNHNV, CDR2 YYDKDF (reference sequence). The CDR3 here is CATSRDGGREANVLTF. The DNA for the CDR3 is TGTGCCACCAGCAGAGATGGGGGGCGGGAGGCCAACGTCCTGACTTTC.

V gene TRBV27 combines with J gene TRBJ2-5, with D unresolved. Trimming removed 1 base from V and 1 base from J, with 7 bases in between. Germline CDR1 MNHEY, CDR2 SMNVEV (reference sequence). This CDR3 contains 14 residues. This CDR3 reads CASSLYPVQETQYF. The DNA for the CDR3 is TGTGCCAGCAGTTTATATCCGGTCCAAGAGACCCAGTACTTC.

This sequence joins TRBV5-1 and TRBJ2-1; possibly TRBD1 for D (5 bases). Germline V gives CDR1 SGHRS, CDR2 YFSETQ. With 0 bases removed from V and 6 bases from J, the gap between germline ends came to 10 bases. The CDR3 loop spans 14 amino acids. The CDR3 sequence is CASSLVSRANEQFF. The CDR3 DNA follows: TGCGCCAGCAGCTTGGTGTCCAGGGCCAATGAGCAGTTCTTC.

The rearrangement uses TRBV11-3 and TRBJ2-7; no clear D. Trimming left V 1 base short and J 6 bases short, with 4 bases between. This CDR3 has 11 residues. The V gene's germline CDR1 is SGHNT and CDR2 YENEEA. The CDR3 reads CASSLVAEQYF. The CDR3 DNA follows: TGTGCCAGCAGCTTAGTGGCCGAGCAGTACTTC. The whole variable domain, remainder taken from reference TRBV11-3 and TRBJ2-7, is EAGVVQSPRYKIIEKKQPVAFWCNPISGHNTLYWYLQNLGQGPELLIRYENEEAVDDSQLPKDRFSAERLKGVDSTLKIQPAELGDSAVYLCASSLVAEQYFGPGTRLTVT.

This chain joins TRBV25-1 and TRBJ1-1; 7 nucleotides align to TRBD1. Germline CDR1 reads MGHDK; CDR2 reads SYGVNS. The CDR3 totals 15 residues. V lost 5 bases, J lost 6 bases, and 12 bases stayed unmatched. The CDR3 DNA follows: TGTGCCAGCAGTAAAACAGGGGACACCGTCCCTGAAGCTTTCTTT. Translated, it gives CASSKTGDTVPEAFF.

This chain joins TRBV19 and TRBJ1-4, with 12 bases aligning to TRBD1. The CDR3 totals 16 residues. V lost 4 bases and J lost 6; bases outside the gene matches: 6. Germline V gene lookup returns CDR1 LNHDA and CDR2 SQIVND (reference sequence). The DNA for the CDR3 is TGTGCCAGTAGTAAAGGGACAGGGGGCGTAGATGAAAAACTGTTTTTT. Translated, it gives CASSKGTGGVDEKLFF.

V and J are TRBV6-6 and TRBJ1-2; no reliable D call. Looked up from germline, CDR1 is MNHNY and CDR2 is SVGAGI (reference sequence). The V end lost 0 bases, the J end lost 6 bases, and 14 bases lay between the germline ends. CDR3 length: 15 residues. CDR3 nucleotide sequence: TGTGCCAGCAGTTACTCTAGAGCTCCTCCCGATGGCTACACCTTC. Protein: CASSYSRAPPDGYTF.

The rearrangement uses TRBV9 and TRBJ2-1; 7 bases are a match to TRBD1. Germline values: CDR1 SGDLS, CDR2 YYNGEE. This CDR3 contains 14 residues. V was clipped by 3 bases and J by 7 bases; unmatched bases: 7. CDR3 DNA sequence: TGTGCCAGCAGCGCCAGGCAGGGGGAAAATGAGCAGTTCTTC. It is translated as CASSARQGENEQFF.

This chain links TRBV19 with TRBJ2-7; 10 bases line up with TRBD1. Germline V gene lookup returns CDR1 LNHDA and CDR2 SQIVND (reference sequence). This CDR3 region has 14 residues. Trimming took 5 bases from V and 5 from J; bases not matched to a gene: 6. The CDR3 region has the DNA TGTGCCAGTAGTGTCGGGACAGGGGAAGACGAGCAGTACTTC. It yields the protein CASSVGTGEDEQYF. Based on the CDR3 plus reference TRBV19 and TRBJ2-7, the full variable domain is DGGITQSPKYLFRKEGQNVTLSCEQNLNHDAMYWYRQDPGQGLRLIYYSQIVNDFQKGDIAEGYSVSREKKESFPLTVTSAQKNPTAFYLCASSVGTGEDEQYFGPGTRLTVT.

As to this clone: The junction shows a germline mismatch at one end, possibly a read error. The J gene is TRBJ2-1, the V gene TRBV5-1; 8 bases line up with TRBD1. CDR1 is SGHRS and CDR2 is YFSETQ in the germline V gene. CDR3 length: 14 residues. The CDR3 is CASSLGTGLNERFF. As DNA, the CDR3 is TGCGCCAGCAGCTTGGGGACAGGGCTCAATGAGCGGTTCTTC. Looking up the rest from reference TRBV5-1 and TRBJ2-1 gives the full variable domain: KAGVTQTPRYLIKTRGQQVTLSCSPISGHRSVSWYQQTPGQGLQFLFEYFSETQRNKGNFPGRFSGRQFSNSRSEMNVSTLELGDSALYLCASSLGTGLNERFFGPGTRLTVL.

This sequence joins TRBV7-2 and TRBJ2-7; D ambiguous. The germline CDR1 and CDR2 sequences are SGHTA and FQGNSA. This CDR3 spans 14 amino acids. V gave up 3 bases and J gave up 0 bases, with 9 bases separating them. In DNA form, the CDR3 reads TGTGCCAGCAGCTTCAGTATCGGCTCCTACGAGCAGTACTTC. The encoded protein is CASSFSIGSYEQYF.

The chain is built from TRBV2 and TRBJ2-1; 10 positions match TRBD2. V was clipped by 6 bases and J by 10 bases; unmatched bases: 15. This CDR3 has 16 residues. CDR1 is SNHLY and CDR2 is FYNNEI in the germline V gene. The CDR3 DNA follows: TGTGCCAGCAGGCCTCGAGTAGCGGGAGGCCGCGGGGAGCAGTTCTTC. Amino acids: CASRPRVAGGRGEQFF.